These 18 T cell receptor beta chains share one sample of origin, sequenced in a study of cytomegalovirus exposure and HLA in healthy donors. The PCR made use of 60 Vbeta and 13 Jbeta primers. Assay used: immunoSEQ multiplex PCR; TCRdb lists only in-frame clones, some missing. The table shows about 140,000 clones, with 76% occurring only once. Specimen: PBMCs. These receptors all stem from a man aged 40-49 years in good health and CMV-seronegative.

The V gene is TRBV6-5, the J gene TRBJ1-1, with TRBD1 matching over 7 bases. Trimming took 5 bases from V and 2 from J; bases not matched to a gene: 8. This CDR3 spans 15 amino acids. CDR1 and CDR2 from the germline V gene are MNHEY and SVGAGI. CDR3 region: CASSAIQGGNTEAFF. As DNA, the CDR3 is TGTGCCAGCAGTGCGATTCAGGGGGGAAACACTGAAGCTTTCTTT.

The chain links TRBV30 to TRBJ2-7; TRBD2 aligns across 11 bases. V gave up 3 bases and J gave up 6 bases; unmatched junction bases: 10. This CDR3 has 15 amino acids. From germline, CDR1 is GTSNPN and CDR2 SVGIG (reference sequence). CDR3 DNA sequence: TGTGCCTGGAGCGAAACTAGCGGGGGCCTGAGCGAGCAGTACTTC. It specifies CAWSETSGGLSEQYF.

The chain carries TRBV5-1 and TRBJ1-2, with D tentatively TRBD1 (6 bases). Trimming stripped 0 bases from V and 4 bases from J, with 19 bases between. Germline V lookup: CDR1 SGHRS, CDR2 YFSETQ. This CDR3 region has 17 residues. The DNA of the CDR3 is TGCGCCAGCAGCTTGGACCCAATCCAGGGGACCGGCTATGGCTACACCTTC. Protein product: CASSLDPIQGTGYGYTF.

This clone came up a few times. The chain carries TRBV6-5 and TRBJ1-2; no clear D gene. Trimming took off 0 bases at V and 4 bases at J, with 15 bases between the two ends. This CDR3 contains 16 residues. The V gene's germline CDR1 is MNHEY and CDR2 SVGAGI. The CDR3 is CASSYSILAPGYGYTF. The CDR3, as DNA: TGTGCCAGCAGTTACTCGATTCTCGCTCCAGGCTATGGCTACACCTTC.

V and J are TRBV27 and TRBJ1-3; maybe TRBD1 (5 bases). V lost 2 bases, J lost 4 bases, and 9 bases lay in between. This CDR3 contains 14 residues. CDR1 and CDR2 (germline): MNHEY, SMNVEV (reference sequence). CDR3 sequence (DNA): TGTGCCAGCAGTTTAGCAGGGTCCGGAAACACCATATATTTT. Its protein is CASSLAGSGNTIYF.

The genes are TRBV10-3 and TRBJ2-5; 9 positions agree with TRBD2. Germline CDR1 is ENHRY and CDR2 is SYGVKD. The V gene end was trimmed by 8 bases and the J gene end by 2 bases; junction bases not matched to a gene: 9. The CDR3 is made up of 15 amino acids. CDR3: CAIGGTSFPQETQYF. Here the CDR3 DNA reads TGTGCCATCGGGGGGACTAGCTTCCCTCAAGAGACCCAGTACTTC.

CDR3 amino acids: CASSPQGSSTDTQYF. CDR3 nucleotide sequence: TGTGCCAGTAGTCCTCAGGGGTCTAGCACAGATACGCAGTATTTT. The chain employs TRBV19 and TRBJ2-3; maybe TRBD1 (6 bases). Trimming removed 5 bases at V and 0 bases at J, with 12 bases between. CDR1 is LNHDA, CDR2 SQIVND, per germline (reference sequence). CDR3 length: 15 residues.

The sample holds a few counts of this clone. This rearrangement joins TRBV6-6 to TRBJ1-5; D perhaps matches TRBD1 (5 bases). The germline CDR1 and CDR2 sequences are MNHNY and SVGAGI (reference sequence). Trimming took 2 bases from V and 2 from J, leaving 10 bases between them. The CDR3 runs to 15 residues. For the CDR3, the DNA is TGTGCCAGCAGTTACGGCAGGGAGGGCAATCAGCCCCAGCATTTT. Amino acid sequence: CASSYGREGNQPQHF.

The V gene is TRBV5-4, the J gene TRBJ2-1, with TRBD2 matching 10 bases. There are 19 residues in the CDR3. V gave up 3 bases and J gave up 6 bases; unmatched junction bases: 18. CDR1 SGHNT and CDR2 YYREEE come from the germline V gene (reference sequence). In DNA form, the CDR3 reads TGTGCCAGCAGCTCCTTACTAGCCTCACTAGCGGGATCTATCAATGAGCAGTTCTTC. It is translated as CASSSLLASLAGSINEQFF.

The rearrangement links TRBV9 to TRBJ1-3, with 7 bases lining up with TRBD1. J was trimmed by 0 bases and V by 2 bases; bases with no gene match: 20. Germline values: CDR1 SGDLS, CDR2 YYNGEE. The CDR3 length is 21 residues. The CDR3 bases are TGTGCCAGCAGCGTTGAAGCTTGGTTTCCGAGGACAGGCCGCTCTGGAAACACCATATATTTT. Amino acids: CASSVEAWFPRTGRSGNTIYF. Looking up the rest from reference TRBV9 and TRBJ1-3 gives the full variable domain: DSGVTQTPKHLITATGQRVTLRCSPRSGDLSVYWYQQSLDQGLQFLIQYYNGEERAKGNILERFSAQQFPDLHSELNLSSLELGDSALYFCASSVEAWFPRTGRSGNTIYFGEGSWLTVV.

The chain is built from TRBV6-5 and TRBJ2-5; D ambiguous. The CDR3 has 14 residues. Germline V CDR1 and CDR2: MNHEY, SVGAGI. The V and J ends lost 2 bases and 0 bases respectively, with 7 bases between them. As DNA, the CDR3 is TGTGCCAGCAGTTACGCAGGCAACCAAGAGACCCAGTACTTC. Its translation is CASSYAGNQETQYF.

This clone was detected a few times. V is TRBV27 and J is TRBJ2-3; TRBD2 agrees at 7 bases. V lost 4 bases and J lost 6; bases outside the gene matches: 13. The CDR3 totals 16 residues. Germline assignment: CDR1 MNHEY and CDR2 SMNVEV (reference sequence). The CDR3 DNA sequence: TGTGCCAGCAGTTCGGTAGCGGGTACGGCTGTTGATACGCAGTATTTT. Translating it yields CASSSVAGTAVDTQYF.

This rearrangement joins TRBV19 to TRBJ1-2; the D is unclear. V shed 5 bases and J shed 8 bases, with 12 bases lying between them. Looked up from germline, CDR1 is LNHDA and CDR2 is SQIVND (reference sequence). The CDR3 is 12 amino acids. The CDR3 region is CASSWPGLGYTF. CDR3 in DNA: TGTGCCAGTAGTTGGCCGGGTCTGGGCTACACCTTC. Based on the CDR3 plus reference TRBV19 and TRBJ1-2, the full variable domain is DGGITQSPKYLFRKEGQNVTLSCEQNLNHDAMYWYRQDPGQGLRLIYYSQIVNDFQKGDIAEGYSVSREKKESFPLTVTSAQKNPTAFYLCASSWPGLGYTFGSGTRLTVV.

The chain has TRBV7-8 and TRBJ2-5, with no clear D. V was clipped by 1 base and J by 2 bases, with 17 bases between them. Germline values: CDR1 SGHVS, CDR2 FQNEAQ. The CDR3 has 17 residues. The CDR3: CASSLVLARLAQETQYF. CDR3 nucleotide sequence: TGTGCCAGCAGCTTAGTCCTGGCTAGGTTGGCTCAAGAGACCCAGTACTTC.

The rearrangement joins TRBV7-9 to TRBJ1-1, with D perhaps TRBD1 (5 bases). Germline values: CDR1 SEHNR, CDR2 FQNEAQ (reference sequence). The CDR3 extends over 12 amino acids. The V end was cut by 8 bases, the J end by 6 bases, with 13 bases between. The CDR3 DNA is TGTGCCAGCCAGGGAGGGAGGGCTGAAGCTTTCTTT. It specifies CASQGGRAEAFF. Complete variable domain (other parts from reference TRBV7-9 and TRBJ1-1): DTGVSQNPRHKITKRGQNVTFRCDPISEHNRLYWYRQTLGQGPEFLTYFQNEAQLEKSRLLSDRFSAERPKGSFSTLEIQRTEQGDSAMYLCASQGGRAEAFFGQGTRLTVV.

This rearrangement joins TRBV6-6 to TRBJ1-6, with D hard to call. Germline V gene data show CDR1 as MNHNY and CDR2 as SVGAGI (reference sequence). This CDR3 contains 16 residues. Deletions cut 5 bases from V and 4 bases from J, with 15 bases between. CDR3 sequence: CASSPPAGRYNSPLHF. DNA of the CDR3: TGTGCCAGCAGTCCCCCCGCCGGTAGATATAATTCACCCCTCCACTTT.

This sequence joins TRBV5-4 and TRBJ2-1, with 11 bases lining up with TRBD2. CDR3 length: 15 residues. The trim removed 1 base at V and 6 bases at J, leaving 3 bases unmatched. Germline V gene data show CDR1 as SGHNT and CDR2 as YYREEE (reference sequence). The CDR3: CASSLRSGGANEQFF. CDR3 in DNA: TGTGCCAGCAGCTTGCGTAGCGGGGGGGCCAATGAGCAGTTCTTC.

The chain recombines TRBV11-3 with TRBJ2-2; D is unresolved. Germline lookup yields CDR1 SGHNT and CDR2 YENEEA. The CDR3 has 13 residues. V shed 0 bases and J shed 5 bases, with 4 bases lying between them. The CDR3 here is CASSLDPTGELFF. The CDR3 DNA reads TGTGCCAGCAGCTTAGACCCTACCGGGGAGCTGTTTTTT.